These 27 T cell receptor beta chains were sequenced from one sample in a study of cytomegalovirus exposure and HLA in healthy donors. The PCR employed 60 Vbeta primers together with 13 Jbeta primers. The table came from immunoSEQ multiplex PCR; TCRdb's copy has only in-frame clones and leaves some out. This sample has some 180,000 clones, with 10% to 15% found just once. Sequencing input: PBMCs. Source of these receptors: a man between 50 and 59 years old in good health and CMV-seropositive.

A few counts support this clone. This chain uses TRBV7-8 with TRBJ2-2; 8 bases are shared with TRBD1. CDR3 length equals 16 residues. The V gene's germline CDR1 is SGHVS and CDR2 FQNEAQ. The V and J ends lost 5 bases and 4 bases, in that order; junction bases with no gene match: 9. The CDR3 DNA reads as TGTGCCAGCAGCCAACAAGGACAGGGATCCACCGGGGAGCTGTTTTTT. As protein: CASSQQGQGSTGELFF.

This clone was detected only a few times. The chain recombines TRBV5-4 with TRBJ2-5; TRBD2 agrees at 10 bases. The CDR3 totals 17 residues. Germline V gene data show CDR1 as SGHNT and CDR2 as YYREEE (reference sequence). V was clipped by 4 bases and J by 2 bases; unmatched bases: 11. For the CDR3, the DNA is TGTGCCAGCAGCCCGGGCGGGGTAGCGGGGGGACAAGAGACCCAGTACTTC. Translated: CASSPGGVAGGQETQYF.

The genes are TRBV7-8 and TRBJ2-7, with 7 bases that match TRBD2. J gave up 0 bases and V 1 base, and 3 bases lay outside the gene matches. The germline CDR1 and CDR2 sequences are SGHVS and FQNEAQ. The length of the CDR3 is 15 residues. DNA of the CDR3: TGTGCCAGCAGCTTAGAGGCGGGGGACTCCTACGAGCAGTACGTC. It yields the protein CASSLEAGDSYEQYV.

A few counts support this clone. The genes are TRBV7-2 and TRBJ2-7; D ambiguous. V lost 4 bases and J lost 0, with 10 bases in between. This CDR3 has 14 amino acids. The germline gives CDR1 SGHTA, CDR2 FQGNSA. The CDR3, as DNA: TGTGCCAGCAGCTCGGAGCCTGGCTCCTACGAGCAGTACTTC. Translated: CASSSEPGSYEQYF.

To note about this clone: A junction boundary mismatches the germline segment, possibly from a read error. The chain is built from TRBV6-1 and TRBJ1-5; D ambiguous. The CDR3 sequence is 14 residues long. Germline assignment: CDR1 MNHNS and CDR2 SASEGT. The CDR3 DNA is TGTGCCAGCATCTATAGACATTCCAATCAGCCCCAGAATTTT. This codes for CASIYRHSNQPQNF.

The V gene is TRBV9, the J gene TRBJ1-6; 8 bases align to TRBD1. There are 16 residues in the CDR3. Germline CDR1 reads SGDLS; CDR2 reads YYNGEE. Germline trimming cut 3 bases from V and 7 bases from J; bases unmatched to any gene: 9. CDR3 residues: CASSAIARQGNSPLHF. The CDR3 DNA sequence: TGTGCCAGCAGCGCCATTGCGAGACAGGGGAATTCACCCCTCCACTTT.

The CDR3 coding sequence is TGTGCCAGCAGCGGAAACAGGGGGCGCGCAGATACGCAGTATTTT. It is translated as CASSGNRGRADTQYF. V and J are TRBV7-2 and TRBJ2-3, with 9 bases fitting TRBD1. V trimming: 5 bases; J trimming: 4 bases; junction bases outside the gene matches: 7. The CDR3 sequence is 15 residues long. Germline V gene lookup returns CDR1 SGHTA and CDR2 FQGNSA.

V gene TRBV10-3 combines with J gene TRBJ2-3; 8 bases are a match to TRBD1. In germline, CDR1 is ENHRY, CDR2 SYGVKD. J gave up 2 bases and V 7 bases, and 8 bases lay outside the gene matches. CDR3 length: 15 residues. CDR3 sequence (DNA): TGTGCCATCATAGGGACAGGACTTTACACAGATACGCAGTATTTT. It specifies CAIIGTGLYTDTQYF.

This clone has more than one count but fewer than ten. The chain carries TRBV6-1 and TRBJ2-3, with 8 bases identical to TRBD2. This CDR3 spans 13 amino acids. Germline V CDR1 and CDR2: MNHNS, SASEGT. V lost 2 bases, J lost 6 bases, and 1 base stayed unmatched. CDR3 DNA sequence: TGTGCCAGCAGTGAACAGCGGGGGGATACGCAGTATTTT. Translating it yields CASSEQRGDTQYF.

There are a few counts of this clone. The chain carries TRBV29-1 and TRBJ1-6; D is possibly TRBD1 (6 bases). Deletions cut 3 bases from V and 5 bases from J, with 14 bases between. The CDR3 contains 15 residues. Germline V gene lookup returns CDR1 SQVTM and CDR2 ANQGSEA. The CDR3 reads CSVDLGRGDNSPLHF. The CDR3 nucleotides read TGCAGCGTTGATTTAGGCAGGGGTGATAATTCACCCCTCCACTTT. Based on the CDR3 plus reference TRBV29-1 and TRBJ1-6, the full variable domain is SAVISQKPSRDICQRGTSLTIQCQVDSQVTMMFWYRQQPGQSLTLIATANQGSEATYESGFVIDKFPISRPNLTFSTLTVSNMSPEDSSIYLCSVDLGRGDNSPLHFGNGTRLTVT.

This clone was seen a few times. The rearrangement uses TRBV6-1 and TRBJ2-1; 10 nucleotides agree with TRBD2. This CDR3 is built from 14 residues. Trimming cost V 5 bases and J 13 bases; bases outside gene matches: 11. The germline V gene has CDR1 MNHNS and CDR2 SASEGT. The CDR3 nucleotides are TGTGCCAGCAGTCAAACCGGGACTAGCGTAGCCCAGTTCTTC. It codes for CASSQTGTSVAQFF.

This chain joins TRBV5-1 and TRBJ1-4, with a weak D call TRBD1 (6 bases). This CDR3 is 14 amino acids long. CDR1 and CDR2 (germline): SGHRS, YFSETQ. Trimming removed 0 bases from V and 9 bases from J, with 12 bases in between. In nucleotides, the CDR3 is TGCGCCAGCAGCTTGGTTGGGACAACTAAAAAACTGTTTTTT. It codes for CASSLVGTTKKLFF.

Remarks on this clone: One end of the junction is discordant with germline, which a read error may explain. J is TRBJ2-5 and V is TRBV7-6; the match to TRBD2 covers 11 bases. The CDR3 sequence is 14 residues long. CDR1 is SGHVS, CDR2 FNYEAQ, per germline. In DNA form, the CDR3 reads TGTGCCAGCACCTTAGCGGGGGGGCAAGAGACCCAGTACTTC. This gives the protein CASTLAGGQETQYF. Based on the CDR3 plus reference TRBV7-6 and TRBJ2-5, the full variable domain is GAGVSQSPRYKVTKRGQDVALRCDPISGHVSLYWYRQALGQGPEFLTYFNYEAQQDKSGLPNDRFSAERPEGSISTLTIQRTEQRDSAMYRCASTLAGGQETQYFGPGTRLLVL.

The rearrangement joins TRBV6-1 to TRBJ2-7; D gene unclear. V lost 7 bases, J lost 6 bases, and 10 bases lay in between. Germline values: CDR1 MNHNS, CDR2 SASEGT. This CDR3 has 11 amino acids. The CDR3 protein is CASNRVGEQYF. DNA of the CDR3: TGTGCCAGCAATCGGGTTGGCGAGCAGTACTTC.

This clone has more than one count but fewer than ten. The rearrangement links TRBV29-1 to TRBJ1-3; D gene ambiguous. The germline V gene encodes CDR1 SQVTM and CDR2 ANQGSEA. V shed 7 bases and J shed 4 bases, with 11 bases lying between them. The CDR3 runs 12 residues. The DNA of the CDR3 is TGCAGCGCTCAGACACACGGAAACACCATATATTTT. This codes for CSAQTHGNTIYF.

This clone was seen more than once but under ten times. V usage is TRBV27 and J usage is TRBJ2-3, with D perhaps matching TRBD1 (5 bases). CDR1 and CDR2 (germline): MNHEY, SMNVEV (reference sequence). The CDR3 is 15 amino acids. V shed 5 bases and J shed 3 bases, with 15 bases lying between them. For the CDR3, the DNA is TGTGCCAGCAGTGACGCAGGGCTGGGTACAGATACGCAGTATTTT. Its translation is CASSDAGLGTDTQYF.

V is TRBV19 and J is TRBJ2-1, with 9 bases identical to TRBD2. The V gene end was trimmed by 2 bases and the J gene end by 4 bases; junction bases not matched to a gene: 9. The CDR3 loop spans 17 amino acids. CDR1 and CDR2 from the germline V gene are LNHDA and SQIVND (reference sequence). CDR3 loop: CASSILGASGAYNEQFF. In DNA, the CDR3 is TGTGCCAGTAGTATACTAGGGGCTAGCGGGGCGTACAATGAGCAGTTCTTC.

The sample holds a few counts of this clone. This sequence joins TRBV5-1 and TRBJ2-7; the D gene is possibly TRBD1 (6 bases). Per the germline V gene, CDR1 is SGHRS and CDR2 is YFSETQ. The CDR3 length is 15 residues. The ends were cut back, 0 bases at V and 5 bases at J, with 15 bases in the middle. CDR3 protein: CASSLVGTLGDEQYF. CDR3 DNA sequence: TGCGCCAGCAGCTTGGTAGGGACACTTGGGGACGAGCAGTACTTC.

The chain recombines TRBV5-1 with TRBJ2-5; D remains ambiguous. The CDR3 is 11 amino acids. In germline, CDR1 is SGHRS, CDR2 YFSETQ. Trimming stripped 2 bases from V and 5 bases from J, with 4 bases between. Here the CDR3 DNA reads TGCGCCAGCAGCTTAGCTGAGACCCAGTACTTC. Protein product: CASSLAETQYF.

The rearrangement joins TRBV6-1 to TRBJ2-1; D uncertain. The CDR3 has 15 residues. Germline values: CDR1 MNHNS, CDR2 SASEGT. V shed 5 bases and J shed 0 bases, with 11 bases lying between them. Here the CDR3 DNA reads TGTGCCAGCAGTCCCAGGTTGAGCTCCTACAATGAGCAGTTCTTC. Protein sequence: CASSPRLSSYNEQFF.

Remarks on this clone: An end of the junction differs from the germline gene, which may be a read error. Here the CDR3 DNA reads TGTGCCAGCCAACCCATGGCTACAGGCTTC. Protein product: CASQPMATGF. This sequence joins TRBV7-8 and TRBJ1-2; TRBD1 might be the D (5 bases). Germline CDR1 and CDR2: SGHVS and FQNEAQ. The CDR3 covers 10 residues. The whole variable domain, filled in from reference TRBV7-8 and TRBJ1-2, reads GAGVSQSPRYKVAKRGQDVALRCDPISGHVSLFWYQQALGQGPEFLTYFQNEAQLDKSGLPSDRFFAERPEGSVSTLKIQRTQQEDSAVYLCASQPMATGFGSGTRLTVV.

This clone showed up just a few times. The chain is built from TRBV4-3 and TRBJ1-1, with D perhaps TRBD1 (5 bases). Between the trimmed V and J ends, which lost 4 bases and 4 bases, there was a span of 19 bases. The CDR3 covers 16 residues. From germline, CDR1 is LGHNA and CDR2 YSLEER. CDR3: CASSRAKGVARTEAFF. The CDR3 DNA follows: TGCGCCAGCAGCCGGGCGAAAGGGGTCGCTCGCACTGAAGCTTTCTTT.

DNA for the CDR3: TGTGCCAGCAGCATGGGACAGGACTACGAGCAGTACTTC. Encoded protein: CASSMGQDYEQYF. J is TRBJ2-7 and V is TRBV6-1, with 8 bases aligning to TRBD1. V was clipped by 6 bases and J by 3 bases; unmatched bases: 4. The CDR3 loop spans 13 amino acids. Per germline, CDR1 MNHNS and CDR2 SASEGT.

The gene calls are TRBV27 and TRBJ1-4; TRBD1 matches at 7 bases. The CDR3 is made up of 13 amino acids. Germline V gene lookup returns CDR1 MNHEY and CDR2 SMNVEV (reference sequence). V was pared by 5 bases and J by 8 bases, with 5 bases of the junction left unmatched. CDR3 amino acids: CASSRQGGEKLFF. In DNA form, the CDR3 reads TGTGCCAGCAGTCGACAGGGTGGAGAAAAACTGTTTTTT.

This clone appeared a few times. The rearrangement joins TRBV5-4 to TRBJ2-1; D might be TRBD2 (6 bases). The germline V gene encodes CDR1 SGHNT and CDR2 YYREEE (reference sequence). Trimming shortened V by 9 bases and J by 5 bases, and 15 bases separated the two germline ends. The CDR3 totals 13 residues. The CDR3 here is CATTRGIHNEQFF. Here the CDR3 DNA reads TGTGCCACGACGCGGGGCATTCACAATGAGCAGTTCTTC.

The table lists this clone with a few counts. The chain is built from TRBV6-1 and TRBJ1-6, with D possibly being TRBD1 (6 bases). Germline assignment: CDR1 MNHNS and CDR2 SASEGT. The CDR3 is 14 residues long. Trimming removed 2 bases at V and 11 bases at J, with 13 bases between. This chain's CDR3 is CASSENRARTPLHF. The CDR3 DNA sequence: TGTGCCAGCAGTGAAAACAGGGCCAGGACACCCCTCCACTTT.

In this sample, this clone turned up a few times. The gene calls are TRBV7-2 and TRBJ1-5; D is possibly TRBD1 (5 bases). The germline CDR1 and CDR2 sequences are SGHTA and FQGNSA. There are 12 residues in the CDR3. Trimming took 3 bases from V and 5 from J, leaving 5 bases between them. CDR3: CASSFRDQPQHF. The CDR3 DNA reads as TGTGCCAGCAGCTTCAGGGATCAGCCCCAGCATTTT.